A single sample gave rise to the 30 T cell receptor beta chains below, sequenced in a study of T cell repertoires in cytomegalovirus infection. Antigen specificity for these receptors is unknown. TCRdb called the reads again in MiXCR, with one record for every CDR3 protein. This repertoire shows about 570,000 distinct CDR3 sequences, 40% found once; its top ten account for around 46%. Material: cultured PBMCs, obtained from culture after CMV antigen stimulation. These receptors originate from a human donor in good health (CMV status not recorded). Some clones in this sample may be carry-over from other donors' samples.

Here the CDR3 reads CASSLGERGGQETQYF. As DNA, the CDR3 is TGTGCCAGCAGCTTAGGCGAGCGGGGGGGCCAAGAGACCCAGTACTTC. V is TRBV7-8 and J is TRBJ2-5; 10 nucleotides align to TRBD2. The trim removed 1 base at V and 1 base at J, leaving 3 bases unmatched. Germline CDR1 and CDR2: SGHVS and FQNEAQ. This CDR3 has 16 residues.

V and J are TRBV2 and TRBJ2-7; D not certain. This CDR3 spans 12 amino acids. Trimming took off 3 bases at V and 7 bases at J, with 10 bases between the two ends. Germline V gene lookup returns CDR1 SNHLY and CDR2 FYNNEI. CDR3 region: CASSEGTAEQYF. CDR3 coding DNA: TGTGCCAGCAGTGAGGGTACGGCTGAGCAGTACTTC.

The chain links TRBV7-2 to TRBJ1-2; D not certain. The germline V and J ends were trimmed by 4 bases and 7 bases, with 19 bases remaining between them. CDR3 size: 15 residues. CDR1 is SGHTA, CDR2 FQGNSA, per germline. The DNA for the CDR3 is TGTGCCAGCAGCTCCCGGGATCAAGAGCATACTGGCTACACCTTC. It encodes CASSSRDQEHTGYTF.

This clonotype was detected only once. This chain uses TRBV29-1 with TRBJ2-2, with D uncertain. From germline, CDR1 is SQVTM and CDR2 ANQGSEA. The CDR3 loop spans 14 amino acids. The chain's CDR3 is CRIRRKANTGELFF. The CDR3 nucleotides are TGCAGAATCCGGCGGAAGGCGAACACCGGGGAGCTGTTTTTT.

This clonotype was seen a few times. Germline and junction disagree at one end, which may indicate a read error. This chain links TRBV7-2 with TRBJ1-5; D not resolved. The germline CDR1 and CDR2 sequences are SGHTA and FQGNSA. This CDR3 has 13 amino acids. The CDR3 region has the DNA TGTGCCAGCAGCTGGCGCGATAATCGGCCCCAGCATTTT. Protein: CASSWRDNRPQHF.

This clonotype was observed a handful of times. The J gene is TRBJ2-1, the V gene TRBV7-6; 8 bases line up with TRBD2. V trimming: 1 base; J trimming: 10 bases; junction bases outside the gene matches: 15. This CDR3 is 17 amino acids long. Germline V gene data show CDR1 as SGHVS and CDR2 as FNYEAQ. The CDR3 DNA is TGTGCCAGCAGCTTAGAAGGTGGGATCGGGGGGGCCCACGAGCAGTTCTTC. Translated, it gives CASSLEGGIGGAHEQFF. Based on the CDR3 plus reference TRBV7-6 and TRBJ2-1, the full variable domain is GAGVSQSPRYKVTKRGQDVALRCDPISGHVSLYWYRQALGQGPEFLTYFNYEAQQDKSGLPNDRFSAERPEGSISTLTIQRTEQRDSAMYRCASSLEGGIGGAHEQFFGPGTRLTVL.

The chain links TRBV20-1 to TRBJ1-5, with D possibly matching TRBD1 (5 bases). Trimming shortened V by 5 bases and J by 0 bases, and 11 bases separated the two germline ends. Germline CDR1 and CDR2: DFQATT and SNEGSKA (reference sequence). CDR3 length equals 14 residues. The CDR3 protein is CSASQGFSNQPQHF. DNA of the CDR3: TGCAGTGCTTCCCAGGGATTTAGCAATCAGCCCCAGCATTTT.

The rearrangement links TRBV7-2 to TRBJ2-5; 15 bases are shared with TRBD2. V trimming: 0 bases; J trimming: 5 bases; junction bases outside the gene matches: 13. The CDR3 runs to 20 residues. In germline, CDR1 is SGHTA, CDR2 FQGNSA. The CDR3 is CASSLAGLAGGRGTRETQYF. CDR3 nucleotides: TGTGCCAGCAGCTTAGCGGGACTAGCGGGAGGCCGAGGCACGAGGGAGACCCAGTACTTC.

V is TRBV20-1 and J is TRBJ2-1; 11 nucleotides line up with TRBD2. Trimming at V came to 5 bases and at J to 4 bases, leaving 10 bases not matched to a gene. The length of the CDR3 is 16 residues. Germline V lookup: CDR1 DFQATT, CDR2 SNEGSKA (reference sequence). CDR3 bases: TGCAGTGCTCACCGCCCTAGCGGGGGGTCATACAATGAGCAGTTCTTC. Encoded protein: CSAHRPSGGSYNEQFF.

The V and J genes are TRBV6-6 and TRBJ2-3; 12 bases are a match to TRBD2. Germline CDR1 MNHNY, CDR2 SVGAGI (reference sequence). This CDR3 contains 15 residues. V trimming: 6 bases; J trimming: 4 bases; junction bases outside the gene matches: 5. CDR3 in DNA: TGTGCCAGCAGACCTAGACTAGCGGGAGCAGATACGCAGTATTTT. This sequence encodes CASRPRLAGADTQYF.

V gene TRBV5-4 combines with J gene TRBJ1-2; D uncertain. The CDR3 covers 13 residues. Trimming removed 4 bases from V and 2 bases from J, with 9 bases in between. CDR1 and CDR2 from the germline V gene are SGHNT and YYREEE (reference sequence). Written as DNA, the CDR3 is TGTGCCAGCAGCCCTGAAGCCAACTATGGCTACACCTTC. Its protein is CASSPEANYGYTF.

The sample holds one count of this clonotype. The chain joins TRBV24-1 to TRBJ2-3; no reliable D call. The V and J ends lost 1 base and 2 bases respectively, with 9 bases between them. This CDR3 has 15 residues. Germline lookup yields CDR1 KGHDR and CDR2 SFDVKD. CDR3 protein: CATSDLAEPTDTQYF. CDR3 DNA: TGTGCCACCAGTGATTTAGCAGAACCCACAGATACGCAGTATTTT.

The chain is built from TRBV12-3 or TRBV12-4 and TRBJ2-1, with 7 bases that match TRBD2. CDR3 length equals 16 residues. With 3 bases clipped from V and 5 bases from J, the junction kept 10 bases outside the gene matches. CDR3: CASSFQAGIKNNEQFF. The CDR3 DNA is TGTGCCAGCAGTTTTCAAGCGGGGATAAAGAACAATGAGCAGTTCTTC.

The chain links TRBV7-6 to TRBJ2-5; possible D gene TRBD2, 5 bases. CDR3 size: 17 residues. The V end was cut by 4 bases, the J end by 3 bases, with 21 bases between. Germline CDR1 reads SGHVS; CDR2 reads FNYEAQ. This CDR3 reads CASSSGGSHPPKETQYF. For the CDR3, the DNA is TGTGCCAGCAGCTCCGGAGGCTCGCACCCGCCAAAAGAGACCCAGTACTTC.

The CDR3 sequence: CSAAQNFGNTIYF. DNA of the CDR3: TGCAGTGCAGCACAGAACTTTGGAAACACCATATATTTT. V usage is TRBV20-1 and J usage is TRBJ1-3, with unresolved D. The CDR3 consists of 13 residues. Trimming left V 6 bases short and J 3 bases short, with 12 bases between. Per germline, CDR1 DFQATT and CDR2 SNEGSKA (reference sequence).

The rearrangement uses TRBV4-2 and TRBJ1-4, with D maybe TRBD1 (5 bases). The CDR3 extends over 16 amino acids. V was cut by 4 bases and J by 4 bases, with 16 bases left in between. Looked up from germline, CDR1 is LGHNA and CDR2 is YNFKEQ. DNA of the CDR3: TGTGCCAGCAGCCTCAGGAGGGGCCCGGGTAATGAAAAACTGTTTTTT. This encodes CASSLRRGPGNEKLFF.

This sequence joins TRBV7-9 and TRBJ2-1, with D possibly being TRBD1 (5 bases). This CDR3 is built from 12 residues. With 5 bases removed from V and 9 bases from J, the gap between germline ends came to 11 bases. CDR1 and CDR2 from the germline V gene are SEHNR and FQNEAQ (reference sequence). CDR3 DNA sequence: TGTGCCAGCAGCCTGGACATGAGTGAGCAGTTCTTC. Amino acids: CASSLDMSEQFF.

The chain carries TRBV7-4 and TRBJ1-1, with D unresolved. This CDR3 is 12 amino acids long. Trimming cost V 1 base and J 7 bases, with 7 bases left between them. Germline CDR1 and CDR2: SGHVT and SQSDAQ. CDR3 DNA sequence: TGTGCCAGCAGCTTAGAGGGCGATGAAGCTTTCTTT. It translates to CASSLEGDEAFF.

The V call is TRBV25-1, the J call TRBJ2-7; D uncertain. This CDR3 has 14 amino acids. Germline V CDR1 and CDR2: MGHDK, SYGVNS. The ends were cut back, 1 base at V and 2 bases at J, with 9 bases in the middle. CDR3 coding DNA: TGTGCCAGCAGTGAATTATGCGATACCTACGAGCAGTACTTC. It yields the protein CASSELCDTYEQYF.

This clonotype was detected ten times or more. The V gene is TRBV11-2, the J gene TRBJ1-3; no clear D gene. Trimming stripped 1 base from V and 0 bases from J, with 7 bases between. Germline V CDR1 and CDR2: SGHAT, FQNNGV. The CDR3 consists of 15 residues. CDR3 in DNA: TGTGCCAGCAGCTTAGTCCAGAGCTCTGGAAACACCATATATTTT. Its protein product is CASSLVQSSGNTIYF.

The chain uses TRBV5-6 and TRBJ1-5; D is unclear. V shed 0 bases and J shed 5 bases, with 12 bases lying between them. CDR1 SGHDT and CDR2 YYEEEE come from the germline V gene. The CDR3 extends over 15 amino acids. CDR3 sequence reads: CASSLGSLGYQPQHF. CDR3 nucleotides: TGTGCCAGCAGCTTGGGCTCTCTGGGGTATCAGCCCCAGCATTTT.

The table lists this clonotype with many counts. J is TRBJ1-1 and V is TRBV7-2; no reliable D call. Germline loops: CDR1 SGHTA, CDR2 FQGNSA. Deletions cut 1 base from V and 0 bases from J, with 9 bases between. The CDR3 is 15 residues long. The CDR3 sequence: CASSLGIGMNTEAFF. DNA for the CDR3: TGTGCCAGCAGCTTAGGGATTGGGATGAACACTGAAGCTTTCTTT. Drawing the rest from reference TRBV7-2 and TRBJ1-1, the complete variable domain is GAGVSQSPSNKVTEKGKDVELRCDPISGHTALYWYRQSLGQGLEFLIYFQGNSAPDKSGLPSDRFSAERTGGSVSTLTIQRTQQEDSAVYLCASSLGIGMNTEAFFGQGTRLTVV.

A few counts support this clonotype. CDR3 DNA: TGTGCCAGCAGCCGGGACAGGGACGCCGACTATGGCTACACCTTC. This translates into CASSRDRDADYGYTF. V gene TRBV11-2 combines with J gene TRBJ1-2, with 9 nucleotides matching TRBD1. Losses at the gene ends were 5 bases for V and 3 bases for J; bases not matched to a gene: 7. This CDR3 has 15 residues. The germline V gene has CDR1 SGHAT and CDR2 FQNNGV.

This chain connects TRBV7-8 to TRBJ1-2; TRBD1 aligns across 9 bases. This CDR3 comprises 15 residues. Germline loops: CDR1 SGHVS, CDR2 FQNEAQ. Trimming took 6 bases from V and 6 from J; bases not matched to a gene: 11. The CDR3 sequence is CASRPPDRGGDGYTF. The DNA of the CDR3 is TGTGCCAGCAGACCACCGGACAGGGGCGGGGATGGCTACACCTTC.

This clonotype has a count of ten or more. The CDR3 reads CSASPTQGAETQYF. CDR3 bases: TGCAGTGCCTCCCCCACACAGGGGGCAGAGACCCAGTACTTC. This chain links TRBV20-1 with TRBJ2-5; 9 bases agree with TRBD1. The CDR3 runs to 14 residues. Germline V gene sequence: CDR1 DFQATT, CDR2 SNEGSKA (reference sequence). After removal of 6 bases from V and 4 bases from J, the junction contained 9 bases not matched to a gene.

This clonotype occurred many times. The DNA of the CDR3 is TGTGCCAGCAGCCTATATTATAGCGGGAGCCTTAGGAATGAGCAGTTCTTC. Encoded protein: CASSLYYSGSLRNEQFF. The chain links TRBV7-2 to TRBJ2-1, with 9 bases aligning to TRBD2. Germline-derived CDR1 and CDR2 are SGHTA and FQGNSA. The length of the CDR3 is 17 residues. Trimming at V came to 5 bases and at J to 7 bases, leaving 15 bases not matched to a gene.

V is TRBV7-2 and J is TRBJ2-3; tentative D call: TRBD1 (6 bases). Trimming cost V 4 bases and J 6 bases, with 20 bases left between them. CDR3 length: 16 residues. CDR1 is SGHTA, CDR2 FQGNSA, per germline. This CDR3 reads CASSSTRGAPADTQYF. CDR3 nucleotide sequence: TGTGCCAGCAGCTCCACCAGGGGAGCGCCGGCGGATACGCAGTATTTT.

This clonotype was seen a handful of times. The rearrangement joins TRBV7-6 to TRBJ2-1, with D perhaps matching TRBD2 (5 bases). The germline V gene has CDR1 SGHVS and CDR2 FNYEAQ. V lost 1 base to trimming and J lost 8 bases, with 12 bases between them. CDR3 size: 14 residues. CDR3 sequence (DNA): TGTGCCAGCAGCTTAGACGGGCGGGCGGATGAGCAGTTCTTC. Its protein is CASSLDGRADEQFF.

There are a few counts of this clonotype. The chain uses TRBV7-2 and TRBJ2-1; D possibly corresponds to TRBD1 (6 bases). V was pared by 4 bases and J by 8 bases, with 15 bases between. Germline V gene lookup returns CDR1 SGHTA and CDR2 FQGNSA. The CDR3 extends over 14 amino acids. The CDR3 nucleotides read TGTGCCAGCAGCTCCCGGACAGTTTCAGATGAGCAGTTCTTC. Encoded protein: CASSSRTVSDEQFF.

The chain combines TRBV20-1 with TRBJ2-5, with D possibly TRBD2 on 6 matching bases. V lost 0 bases, J lost 4 bases, and 9 bases lay in between. In germline, CDR1 is DFQATT, CDR2 SNEGSKA (reference sequence). The CDR3 extends over 13 amino acids. Here the CDR3 reads CSARDYGGETQYF. In nucleotides, the CDR3 is TGCAGTGCTAGAGATTACGGGGGAGAGACCCAGTACTTC.